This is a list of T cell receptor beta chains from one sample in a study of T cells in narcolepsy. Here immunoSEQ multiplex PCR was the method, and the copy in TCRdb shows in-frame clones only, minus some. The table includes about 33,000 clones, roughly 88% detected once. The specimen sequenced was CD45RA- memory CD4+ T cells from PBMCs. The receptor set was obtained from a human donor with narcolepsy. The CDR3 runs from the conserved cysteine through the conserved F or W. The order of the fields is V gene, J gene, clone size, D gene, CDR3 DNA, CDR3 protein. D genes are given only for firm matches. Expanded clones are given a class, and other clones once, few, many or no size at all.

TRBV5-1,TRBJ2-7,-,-,TGCGCCAGCAGCTTGGGCCAGGGCCGCGAGCAGTACTTC,CASSLGQGREQYF
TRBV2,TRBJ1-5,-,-,TGTGCCCGCAGTGACGAGGGGGGCGGGGGTAGCAATCAGCCCCAGCATTTT,CARSDEGGGGSNQPQHF
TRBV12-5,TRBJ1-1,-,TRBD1,TGTGCTAGTGGTTGGGGCTCGGGACAGAAGAACACTGAAGCTTTCTTT,CASGWGSGQKNTEAFF
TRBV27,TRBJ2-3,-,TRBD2,TGTGCCAGCAGTTTAAGGGCCGGGGTGTGGCGGGGGGTCTTTGGGACAGATACGCAGTATTTT,CASSLRAGVWRGVFGTDTQYF
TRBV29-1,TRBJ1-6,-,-,TGCAGCGCCCGTAGCTCCTATAATTCACCCCTCCACTTT,CSARSSYNSPLHF
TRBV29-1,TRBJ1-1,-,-,TGCAGCGTTGAAGCAGTGAACACTGAAGCTTTCTTT,CSVEAVNTEAFF
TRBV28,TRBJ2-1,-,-,TGTGCCAGCAGTCCGGGGAGCTCAAGCTCCTACAATGAGCAGTTCTTC,CASSPGSSSSYNEQFF
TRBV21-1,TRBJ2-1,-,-,TGTGCCAGCAGCAAATTAAAAAATGGGCTAAAAGGGGGCGATGAGCAGTTCTTC,CASSKLKNGLKGGDEQFF
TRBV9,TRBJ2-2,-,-,TGTGCCAGCAGCGCCGCGTATGGAGGGGTCACCGGGGAGCTGTTTTTT,CASSAAYGGVTGELFF
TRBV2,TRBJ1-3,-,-,TGTGCCAGCAGTGAAGGTACTGGTTACTCTGGAAACACCATATATTTT,CASSEGTGYSGNTIYF
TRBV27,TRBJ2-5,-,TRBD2,TGTGCCAGCAGTCAGCGGGAGGGAGAGACCCAGTACTTC,CASSQREGETQYF
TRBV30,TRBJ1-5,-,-,TGTGCCTGGAGTAGGGACGGGGGGAATCAGCCCCAGCATTTT,CAWSRDGGNQPQHF
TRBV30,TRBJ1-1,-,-,TGTGCCTGGAGTGTCGGTCGAGTGGAAACTGAAGCTTTCTTT,CAWSVGRVETEAFF
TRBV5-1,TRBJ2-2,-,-,TGCGCCAGCAGCTCGGGACCCAGCATGGGGGACACCGGGGAGCTGTTTTTT,CASSSGPSMGDTGELFF
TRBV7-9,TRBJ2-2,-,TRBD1,TGTGCCAGCAGCTGGACAGGGGGAACCGGGGAGCTGTTTTTT,CASSWTGGTGELFF
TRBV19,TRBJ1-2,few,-,TGTGCCAGTAGTATTGAGCACAGGGTAAGCTATGGCTACACCTTC,CASSIEHRVSYGYTF
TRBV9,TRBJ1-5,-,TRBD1,TGTGCCAGCAGCGTCACAGGGGATCAGCCCCAGCATTTT,CASSVTGDQPQHF
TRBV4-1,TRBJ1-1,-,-,TGCGCCAGCAGCGGTTTAGGGGGGCCCATGAACACTGAAGCTTTCTTT,CASSGLGGPMNTEAFF
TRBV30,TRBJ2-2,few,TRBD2,TGTGCCTGGAGTGTAGTCCGACTAGCAGCCACCGGGGAGCTGTTTTTT,CAWSVVRLAATGELFF
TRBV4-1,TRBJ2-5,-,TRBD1,TGCGCCAGCAGCTTCGACAGGGGAGCGACCCAGTACTTC,CASSFDRGATQYF
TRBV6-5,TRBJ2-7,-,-,TGTGCCAGCAGCCCCGGGACACGCTACGAGCAGTACTTC,CASSPGTRYEQYF
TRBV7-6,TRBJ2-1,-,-,TGTGCCAGCAGCTTGGAGAGTCAGGGTAAGCAGTTCTTC,CASSLESQGKQFF
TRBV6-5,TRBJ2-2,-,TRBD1,TGTGCCAGCAGTTTCTTGGACAGGGGTGGGGAGCTGTTTTTT,CASSFLDRGGELFF
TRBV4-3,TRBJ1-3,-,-,TGCGCCAGCAGCCAAGAAAGGGGGAACACCATATATTTT,CASSQERGNTIYF
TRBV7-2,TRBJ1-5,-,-,TGTGCCAGCAGCTCGGGGACTTGGGGCAATCAGCCCCAGCATTTT,CASSSGTWGNQPQHF
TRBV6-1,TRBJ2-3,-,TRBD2,TGTGCCAGCAGTGAAGAGGGACTAGCAGGGATCACAGATACGCAGTATTTT,CASSEEGLAGITDTQYF
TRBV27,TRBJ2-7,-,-,TGTGCCAGCAGTTACGGACAAGGTGGGGACGAGCAGTACTTC,CASSYGQGGDEQYF
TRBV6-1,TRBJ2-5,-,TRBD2,TGTGCCAGCAGTGCCGGGAGGAAGCGGGGTAATCAGGGGACCCAGTACTTC,CASSAGRKRGNQGTQYF
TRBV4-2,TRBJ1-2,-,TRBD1,TGTGCCAGCAGCCAAGATAATACAGGGGGCGCTACTATGGGCTACACCTTC,CASSQDNTGGATMGYTF
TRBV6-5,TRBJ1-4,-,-,TGTGCCAGCAGTTATTGGGGGGGAGAAGAAAAACTGTTTTTT,CASSYWGGEEKLFF
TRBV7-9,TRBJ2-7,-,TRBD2,TGTGCCAGCAGCCTATTTAGCGGGAGAGGAGAGCAGTACTTC,CASSLFSGRGEQYF
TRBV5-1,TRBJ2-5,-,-,TGCGCCAGCAGCCCTCCCACCGGGGCGGGTCAAGAGACCCAGTACTTC,CASSPPTGAGQETQYF
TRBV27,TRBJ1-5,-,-,TGTGCCAGCAGTCCCTACCCTTATTGGCCCCAGCATTTT,CASSPYPYWPQHF
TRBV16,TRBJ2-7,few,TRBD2,TGTGCCAGCAGCCTCAGCCCACTAGCGGGAGGGTCCTACGAGCAGTACTTC,CASSLSPLAGGSYEQYF
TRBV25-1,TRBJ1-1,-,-,TGTGCCAGCAGTGACCAGGGGAGGGCTGAAGCTTTCTTT,CASSDQGRAEAFF
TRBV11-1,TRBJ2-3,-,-,TGTGCCAGCAGCTCTGGACTTGGCTCTAGCACAGATACGCAGTATTTT,CASSSGLGSSTDTQYF
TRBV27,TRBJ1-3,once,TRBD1,TGTGCCAGCAGCCAAGACAGGGCCTCTGGAAACACCATATATTTT,CASSQDRASGNTIYF
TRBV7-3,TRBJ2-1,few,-,TGTGCCAGCAGCGCCGGGACTGCGTGGGATGAGCAGTTCTTC,CASSAGTAWDEQFF
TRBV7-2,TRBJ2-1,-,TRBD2,TGTGCCAGCAGCTTATTTGCGGGGGACTACAATGAGCAGTTCTTC,CASSLFAGDYNEQFF
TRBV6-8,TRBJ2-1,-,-,TGTGCTTCAGCGTTTGACAATGAGCAGTTCTTC,CASAFDNEQFF
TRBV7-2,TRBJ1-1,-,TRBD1,TGTGCCAGCAGCTCCCAGGGACAGCTAAACACTGAAGCTTTCTTT,CASSSQGQLNTEAFF
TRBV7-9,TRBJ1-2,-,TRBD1,TGTGCCAGCAGTCAGAGCCGGGACAGGATTAACTATGGCTACACCTTC,CASSQSRDRINYGYTF
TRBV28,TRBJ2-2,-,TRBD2,TGTGCCAGCAGTTTATGGGGGGCTAGCGGGTACACCGGGGAGCTGTTTTTT,CASSLWGASGYTGELFF
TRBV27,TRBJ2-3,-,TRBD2,TGTGCCAGCAGTTCACTAGCGGGGGGGCTCCTGGCAGATACGCAGTATTTT,CASSSLAGGLLADTQYF
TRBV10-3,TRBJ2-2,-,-,TGTGCCATCAGTGAAAGGATATGGGGGGCGGACACCGGGGAGCTGTTTTTT,CAISERIWGADTGELFF
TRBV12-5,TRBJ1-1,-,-,TGTGCTAGTGGCCCGGACAGTTCAAACACTGAAGCTTTCTTT,CASGPDSSNTEAFF
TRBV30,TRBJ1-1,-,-,TGTGCCTGGAGAGGCGGGAACACTGAAGCTTTCTTT,CAWRGGNTEAFF
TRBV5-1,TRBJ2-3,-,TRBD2,TGCGCCAGCAGCTTGGAGATAGCGGGGGGGTACACAGATACGCAGTATTTT,CASSLEIAGGYTDTQYF
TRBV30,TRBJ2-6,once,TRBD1,TGTGCCTGGAGTGTAGGGGGCAGGGCCCCTGGGGCCAACGTCCTGACTTTC,CAWSVGGRAPGANVLTF